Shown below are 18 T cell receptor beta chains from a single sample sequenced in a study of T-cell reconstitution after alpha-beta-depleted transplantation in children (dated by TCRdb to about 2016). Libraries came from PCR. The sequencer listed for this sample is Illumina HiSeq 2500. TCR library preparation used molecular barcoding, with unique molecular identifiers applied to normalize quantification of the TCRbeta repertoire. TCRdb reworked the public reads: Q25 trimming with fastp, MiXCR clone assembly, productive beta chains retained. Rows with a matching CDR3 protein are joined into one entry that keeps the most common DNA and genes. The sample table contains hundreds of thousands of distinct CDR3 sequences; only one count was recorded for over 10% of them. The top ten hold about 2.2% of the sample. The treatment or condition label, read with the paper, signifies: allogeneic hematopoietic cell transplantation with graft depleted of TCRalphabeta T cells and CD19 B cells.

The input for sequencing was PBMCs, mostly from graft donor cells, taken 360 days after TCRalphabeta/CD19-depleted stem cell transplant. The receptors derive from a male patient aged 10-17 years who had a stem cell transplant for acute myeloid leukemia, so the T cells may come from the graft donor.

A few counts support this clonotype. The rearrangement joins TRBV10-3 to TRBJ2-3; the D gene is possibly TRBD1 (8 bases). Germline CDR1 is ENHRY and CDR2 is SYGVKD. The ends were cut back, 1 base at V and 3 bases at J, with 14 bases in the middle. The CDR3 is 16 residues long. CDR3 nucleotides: TGTGCCATCAGTGAGTTCGGACAGGGAGGGACAGATACGCAGTATTTT. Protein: CAISEFGQGGTDTQYF.

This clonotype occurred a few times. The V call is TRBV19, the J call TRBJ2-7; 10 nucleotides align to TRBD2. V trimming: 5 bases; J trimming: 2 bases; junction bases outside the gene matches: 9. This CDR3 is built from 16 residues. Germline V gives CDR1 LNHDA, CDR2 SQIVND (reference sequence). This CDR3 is CASSVRRTSGTYEQYF. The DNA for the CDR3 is TGTGCCAGTAGTGTAAGAAGGACTAGCGGCACCTACGAGCAGTACTTC.

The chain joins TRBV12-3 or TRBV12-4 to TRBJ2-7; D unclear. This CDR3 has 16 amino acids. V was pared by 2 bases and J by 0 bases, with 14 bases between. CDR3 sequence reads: CASSLPHLGNSYEQYF. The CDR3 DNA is TGTGCCAGCAGTTTACCACACCTTGGAAACTCCTACGAGCAGTACTTC.

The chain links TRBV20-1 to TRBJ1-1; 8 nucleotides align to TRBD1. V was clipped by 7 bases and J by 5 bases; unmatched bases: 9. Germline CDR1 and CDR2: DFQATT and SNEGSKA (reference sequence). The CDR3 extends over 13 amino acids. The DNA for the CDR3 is TGCAGTGGGCACAGGGGGACCGGGACTGAAGCTTTCTTT. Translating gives CSGHRGTGTEAFF.

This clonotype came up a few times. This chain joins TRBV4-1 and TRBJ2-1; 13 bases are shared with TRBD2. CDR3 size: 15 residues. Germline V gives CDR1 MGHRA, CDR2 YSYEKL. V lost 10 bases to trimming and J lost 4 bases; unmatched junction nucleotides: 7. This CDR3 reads CAIRLAGGRYNEQFF. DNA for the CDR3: TGCGCCATAAGACTAGCGGGAGGCAGGTACAATGAGCAGTTCTTC.

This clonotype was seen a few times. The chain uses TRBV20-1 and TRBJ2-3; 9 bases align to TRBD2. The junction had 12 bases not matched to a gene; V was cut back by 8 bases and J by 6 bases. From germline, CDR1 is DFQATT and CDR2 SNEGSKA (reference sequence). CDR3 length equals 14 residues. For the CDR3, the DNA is TGCAGTTGCGTTCCTAGCGGGGTTTTGGATACGCAGTATTTT. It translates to CSCVPSGVLDTQYF.

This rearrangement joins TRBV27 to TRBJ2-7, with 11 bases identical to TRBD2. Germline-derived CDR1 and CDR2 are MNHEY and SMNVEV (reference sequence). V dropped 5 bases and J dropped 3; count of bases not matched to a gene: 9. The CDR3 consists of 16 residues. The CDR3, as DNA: TGTGCCAGCAGTATTAGCCGGACTAGCGGGTACTACGAGCAGTACTTC. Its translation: CASSISRTSGYYEQYF.

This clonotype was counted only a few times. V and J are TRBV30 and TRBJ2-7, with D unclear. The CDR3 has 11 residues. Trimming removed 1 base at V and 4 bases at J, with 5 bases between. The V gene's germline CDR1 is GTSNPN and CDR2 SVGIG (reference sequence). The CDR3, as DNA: TGTGCCTGGAGTGAGACGTACGAGCAGTACTTC. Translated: CAWSETYEQYF.

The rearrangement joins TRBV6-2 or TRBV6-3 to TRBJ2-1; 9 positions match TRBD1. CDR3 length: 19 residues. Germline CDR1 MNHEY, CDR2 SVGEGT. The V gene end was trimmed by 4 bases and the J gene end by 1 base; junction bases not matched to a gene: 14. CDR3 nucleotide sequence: TGTGCCAGCAGTTTCTCTTGGGACAGGGTGGACGGGTCCTACAATGAGCAGTTCTTC. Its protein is CASSFSWDRVDGSYNEQFF.

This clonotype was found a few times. The CDR3 reads CSVRPTGFGDTEAFF. The CDR3 nucleotides are TGCAGCGTTCGTCCCACAGGGTTCGGTGACACTGAAGCTTTCTTT. The genes are TRBV29-1 and TRBJ1-1; D is perhaps TRBD1 (6 bases). Germline values: CDR1 SQVTM, CDR2 ANQGSEA. The CDR3 length is 15 residues. Trimming removed 5 bases at V and 3 bases at J, with 19 bases between.

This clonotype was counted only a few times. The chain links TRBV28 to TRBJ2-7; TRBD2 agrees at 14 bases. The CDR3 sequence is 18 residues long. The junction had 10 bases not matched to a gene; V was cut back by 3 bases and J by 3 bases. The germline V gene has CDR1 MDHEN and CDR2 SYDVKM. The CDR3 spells CASSFPGLAGEKNYEQYF. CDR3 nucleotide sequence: TGTGCCAGCAGTTTCCCGGGACTAGCGGGAGAAAAAAACTACGAGCAGTACTTC.

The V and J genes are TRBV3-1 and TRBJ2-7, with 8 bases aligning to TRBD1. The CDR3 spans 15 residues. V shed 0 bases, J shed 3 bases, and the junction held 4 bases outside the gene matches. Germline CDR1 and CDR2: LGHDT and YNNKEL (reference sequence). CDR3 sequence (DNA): TGTGCCAGCAGCCAAGATGGACAGGGACTCTACGAGCAGTACTTC. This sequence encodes CASSQDGQGLYEQYF.

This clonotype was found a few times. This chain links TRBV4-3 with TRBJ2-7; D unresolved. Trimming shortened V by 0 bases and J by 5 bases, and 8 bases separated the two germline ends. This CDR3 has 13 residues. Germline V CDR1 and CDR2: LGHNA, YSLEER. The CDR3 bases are TGCGCCAGCAGCCAAGATGGAGCCAACGAGCAGTACTTC. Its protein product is CASSQDGANEQYF.

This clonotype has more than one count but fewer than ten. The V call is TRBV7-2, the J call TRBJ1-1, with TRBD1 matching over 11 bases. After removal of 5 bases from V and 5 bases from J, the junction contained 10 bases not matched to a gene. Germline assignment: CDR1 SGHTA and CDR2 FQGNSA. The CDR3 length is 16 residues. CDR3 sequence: CASSIRTGGLGTEAFF. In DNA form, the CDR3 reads TGTGCCAGCAGCATCAGGACAGGGGGCCTGGGAACTGAAGCTTTCTTT.

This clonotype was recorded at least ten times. The CDR3 here is CASSPFHGTGAPYSNQPQHF. The CDR3 nucleotides are TGTGCCAGCAGTCCCTTTCACGGGACAGGTGCCCCTTATAGCAATCAGCCCCAGCATTTT. This chain links TRBV28 with TRBJ1-5, with 8 bases matching TRBD1. From germline, CDR1 is MDHEN and CDR2 SYDVKM. J lost 0 bases, V lost 5 bases, and 18 bases had no gene match. The CDR3 totals 20 residues.

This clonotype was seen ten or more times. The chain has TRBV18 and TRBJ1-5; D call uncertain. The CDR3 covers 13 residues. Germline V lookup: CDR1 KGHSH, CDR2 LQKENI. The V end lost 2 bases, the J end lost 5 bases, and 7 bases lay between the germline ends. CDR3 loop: CASSPSGDQPQHF. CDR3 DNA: TGTGCCAGCTCACCATCCGGGGATCAGCCCCAGCATTTT. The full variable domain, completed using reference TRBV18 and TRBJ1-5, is NAGVMQNPRHLVRRRGQEARLRCSPMKGHSHVYWYRQLPEEGLKFMVYLQKENIIDESGMPKERFSAEFPKEGPSILRIQQVVRGDSAAYFCASSPSGDQPQHFGDGTRLSIL.

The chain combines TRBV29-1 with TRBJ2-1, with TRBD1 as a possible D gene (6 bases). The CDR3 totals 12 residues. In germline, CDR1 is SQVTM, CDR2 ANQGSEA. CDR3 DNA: TGCACCACCGGGCAGGGGTCCAATGAGCAGTTCTTC. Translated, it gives CTTGQGSNEQFF.

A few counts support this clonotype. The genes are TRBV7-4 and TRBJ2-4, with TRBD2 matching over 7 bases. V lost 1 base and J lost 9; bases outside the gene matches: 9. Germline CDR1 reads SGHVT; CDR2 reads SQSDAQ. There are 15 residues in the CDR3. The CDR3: CASSLVPATSSIQYF. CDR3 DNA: TGTGCCAGCAGCTTAGTCCCCGCGACTAGCTCCATTCAGTACTTC.